This TCR beta chain emerged from a study of circulating and synovial CD4+ cells in juvenile arthritis. The CDR3 consists of 14 residues. The V and J ends lost 2 bases and 4 bases respectively, with 9 bases between them. Germline-derived CDR1 and CDR2 are MNHNY and SVGAGI (reference sequence). Sequencing used immunoSEQ multiplex PCR; TCRdb keeps in-frame clones, though not all of them. Counted here are around 32,000 clones, roughly 95% occurring once; the ten biggest clones make up 0.68%. What was sequenced was CD4+ T cells from blood. The chain carries TRBV6-6 and TRBJ1-5; D may be TRBD1 (5 bases). This TCR was recovered from a human donor with juvenile idiopathic arthritis. The CDR3 loop reads CASSYQTDNQPQHF. CDR3 coding DNA: TGTGCCAGCAGTTACCAGACAGATAATCAGCCCCAGCATTTT.